This T cell receptor beta chain was profiled in a study of response to subunit inactivated influenza vaccine. Looked up from germline, CDR1 is MNHNS and CDR2 is SASEGT. This CDR3 spans 16 amino acids. V lost 6 bases to trimming and J lost 1 base, with 15 bases between them. One entry per CDR3 protein, called by TCRdb with MiXCR from the RT-PCR reads. Among fewer than 600,000 distinct CDR3 sequences listed, approximately 7.3% were seen once. A word on this clonotype: This may be a read error, as it is one base from a much larger clone.

This clonotype was obtained from a man aged 45 to 75 who received an inactivated influenza vaccine. The chain employs TRBV6-1 and TRBJ2-2, with TRBD2 as a possible D gene (6 bases). The sequenced sample was PBMCs from blood, obtained about 24 months after vaccination. The CDR3 DNA reads TGTGCCAGCAGGGGTGGGGTTAGCGGGAACACCGGGGAGCTGTTTTTT. This gives the protein CASRGGVSGNTGELFF.